A selection of T cell receptor beta chains follows, all from one sample in a study of cytomegalovirus exposure and HLA in healthy donors. Some clones are missing from TCRdb's copy, which holds only in-frame ones; the method was immunoSEQ multiplex PCR. The table has 90,000 to 150,000 clones, 70% to 85% seen once. What was sequenced was PBMCs. These TCRs come from a woman between 50 and 59 years old in good health and CMV-seropositive. Each CDR3 is given with its conserved first and last residue. Each record gives: CDR3 protein, CDR3 DNA, J gene, clone size, D gene, V gene. The D gene is left open where the match is weak. Size values are once, few and many counts, or a class for expanded clones, and some rows have none.

CDR3: CASTDTSEQYF
DNA: TGTGCCAGCACCGACACATCGGAGCAGTACTTC
J: TRBJ2-7
size: few
D: .
V: TRBV6-6

CDR3: CASSPYTGELFF
DNA: TGTGCCAGCTCACCCTACACCGGGGAGCTGTTTTTT
J: TRBJ2-2
size: .
D: .
V: TRBV18

CDR3: CASSLSTNQPQHF
DNA: TGTGCCAGCAGTTTATCCACTAATCAGCCCCAGCATTTT
J: TRBJ1-5
size: .
D: .
V: TRBV28

CDR3: CASSYRGSKETQYF
DNA: TGTGCCAGCAGTTACCGAGGGTCCAAAGAGACCCAGTACTTC
J: TRBJ2-5
size: .
D: .
V: TRBV6-5

CDR3: CASSIDIVGQGNGYTF
DNA: TGTGCCAGTAGTATAGATATCGTGGGACAGGGGAATGGCTACACCTTC
J: TRBJ1-2
size: .
D: TRBD1
V: TRBV19

CDR3: CASSSGLAGVGETQYF
DNA: TGTGCCAGCAGCTCGGGACTAGCGGGAGTGGGGGAGACCCAGTACTTC
J: TRBJ2-5
size: .
D: TRBD2
V: TRBV7-8

CDR3: CASSPKASPGSGEQFF
DNA: TGTGCCAGCTCACCGAAGGCTAGCCCTGGAAGCGGTGAGCAGTTCTTC
J: TRBJ2-1
size: .
D: .
V: TRBV18

CDR3: CASSDFMDSGNAIYF
DNA: TGTGCCAGCAGTGACTTTATGGACTCTGGAAACGCCATATATTTT
J: TRBJ1-3
size: .
D: .
V: TRBV25-1

CDR3: CAWSVSGTSYEQYF
DNA: TGTGCCTGGAGTGTAAGCGGAACTTCCTACGAGCAGTACTTC
J: TRBJ2-7
size: .
D: .
V: TRBV30

CDR3: CASTSGSYSNQPQHF
DNA: TGTGCCAGCACCTCAGGAAGCTATAGCAATCAGCCCCAGCATTTT
J: TRBJ1-5
size: .
D: .
V: TRBV28

CDR3: CASSPMAGNEKLFF
DNA: TGTGCCAGCAGCCCGATGGCGGGTAATGAAAAACTGTTTTTT
J: TRBJ1-4
size: .
D: .
V: TRBV11-2

CDR3: CAWSRTEEQFF
DNA: TGTGCCTGGAGTAGAACGGAGGAGCAGTTCTTC
J: TRBJ2-1
size: .
D: .
V: TRBV30

CDR3: CASSLREGTDTQYF
DNA: TGCGCCAGCAGCCTACGGGAGGGCACAGATACGCAGTATTTT
J: TRBJ2-3
size: .
D: TRBD2
V: TRBV4-3

CDR3: CASSLTSGLYEQYF
DNA: TGTGCCAGCAGCTTAACTAGCGGACTTTACGAGCAGTACTTC
J: TRBJ2-7
size: .
D: TRBD2
V: TRBV7-2

CDR3: CASRTGRNQPQHF
DNA: TGTGCCAGCCGGACAGGGCGGAATCAGCCCCAGCATTTT
J: TRBJ1-5
size: few
D: TRBD1
V: TRBV6-5

CDR3: CASAGTSGTAQYF
DNA: TGTGCCAGCGCCGGGACTAGCGGGACCGCGCAGTACTTC
J: TRBJ2-7
size: .
D: TRBD2
V: TRBV28

CDR3: CAPPRSMNTEAFF
DNA: TGCGCCCCTCCGCGGTCCATGAACACTGAAGCTTTCTTT
J: TRBJ1-1
size: .
D: .
V: TRBV10-1

CDR3: CASRSADRGYQPQHF
DNA: TGTGCCAGTAGATCGGCCGACAGGGGATATCAGCCCCAGCATTTT
J: TRBJ1-5
size: .
D: TRBD1
V: TRBV19

CDR3: CASSLAGTSGSWDTQYF
DNA: TGCGCCAGCAGCTTGGCCGGGACTAGCGGGAGTTGGGATACGCAGTATTTT
J: TRBJ2-3
size: .
D: TRBD2
V: TRBV5-1

CDR3: CSVEFKGQGGNEQFF
DNA: TGCAGCGTTGAATTTAAGGGTCAGGGGGGCAATGAGCAGTTCTTC
J: TRBJ2-1
size: .
D: .
V: TRBV29-1

CDR3: CSVDGEGYTF
DNA: TGCAGCGTTGACGGGGAGGGCTACACCTTC
J: TRBJ1-2
size: few
D: .
V: TRBV29-1

CDR3: CASSAGGTDTQYF
DNA: TGTGCCAGCAGCGCGGGGGGCACAGATACGCAGTATTTT
J: TRBJ2-3
size: .
D: TRBD2
V: TRBV4-2

CDR3: CASSETGLYGYTF
DNA: TGTGCCAGCAGCGAGACAGGACTCTATGGCTACACCTTC
J: TRBJ1-2
size: .
D: .
V: TRBV7-9

CDR3: CAISQLDRLPNTEAFF
DNA: TGTGCCATCAGTCAATTGGACAGGCTGCCTAACACTGAAGCTTTCTTT
J: TRBJ1-1
size: .
D: TRBD1
V: TRBV10-3

CDR3: CASSVAWESGNTIYF
DNA: TGTGCCAGCAGCGTAGCTTGGGAGAGTGGAAACACCATATATTTT
J: TRBJ1-3
size: .
D: .
V: TRBV9

CDR3: CASSYSRDRTDTQYF
DNA: TGTGCCAGCAGTTACTCACGGGATCGCACAGATACGCAGTATTTT
J: TRBJ2-3
size: .
D: .
V: TRBV6-5

CDR3: CASSFEAARSGNTIYF
DNA: TGCGCCAGCAGCTTCGAGGCCGCAAGAAGCGGAAACACCATATATTTT
J: TRBJ1-3
size: .
D: .
V: TRBV5-1

CDR3: CASTLGTANEKLFF
DNA: TGTGCCAGCACCCTCGGGACAGCTAATGAAAAACTGTTTTTT
J: TRBJ1-4
size: few
D: TRBD1
V: TRBV7-9

CDR3: CASSFRREWTGELFF
DNA: TGTGCCAGCAGTTTCCGGCGGGAGTGGACCGGGGAGCTGTTTTTT
J: TRBJ2-2
size: .
D: TRBD2
V: TRBV6-1

CDR3: CASSEPGSTDTQYF
DNA: TGTGCCAGCAGTGAACCAGGCAGCACAGATACGCAGTATTTT
J: TRBJ2-3
size: .
D: .
V: TRBV6-1

CDR3: CASSQGQAPWGYTF
DNA: TGTGCCAGCAGCCAGGGACAGGCCCCGTGGGGCTACACCTTC
J: TRBJ1-2
size: .
D: TRBD1
V: TRBV7-9

CDR3: CASSLEQGAGELFF
DNA: TGTGCCAGCAGCTTAGAACAGGGGGCCGGGGAGCTGTTTTTT
J: TRBJ2-2
size: .
D: TRBD1
V: TRBV7-9

CDR3: CASSLERGSGQNNEQFF
DNA: TGTGCCAGCAGCTTAGAAAGAGGTAGCGGGCAAAACAATGAGCAGTTCTTC
J: TRBJ2-1
size: .
D: TRBD2
V: TRBV11-3

CDR3: CASSLLDPGLRYNEQFF
DNA: TGTGCCAGCAGCTTACTGGATCCGGGACTCAGGTACAATGAGCAGTTCTTC
J: TRBJ2-1
size: .
D: .
V: TRBV7-9

CDR3: CASSRTGLSEAFF
DNA: TGCGCCAGCAGCCGAACAGGGTTGAGTGAAGCTTTCTTT
J: TRBJ1-1
size: .
D: .
V: TRBV5-1

CDR3: CASSVEENTEAFF
DNA: TGTGCCAGCAGTGTGGAGGAGAACACTGAAGCTTTCTTT
J: TRBJ1-1
size: .
D: .
V: TRBV2

CDR3: CSVESGGLYGYTF
DNA: TGCAGCGTTGAATCAGGGGGCCTCTATGGCTACACCTTC
J: TRBJ1-2
size: .
D: TRBD1
V: TRBV29-1

CDR3: CASSLGTGGPSHYGYTF
DNA: TGTGCCAGCAGCTTAGGAACAGGGGGCCCTTCTCACTATGGCTACACCTTC
J: TRBJ1-2
size: .
D: TRBD1
V: TRBV7-9

CDR3: CASSERAALFYGYTF
DNA: TGTGCCAGCAGTGAAAGAGCTGCACTGTTCTATGGCTACACCTTC
J: TRBJ1-2
size: .
D: .
V: TRBV25-1

CDR3: CASSLDRSNEQFF
DNA: TGCGCCAGCAGCTTGGACAGGTCCAATGAGCAGTTCTTC
J: TRBJ2-1
size: .
D: .
V: TRBV5-1

CDR3: CASSSRTGSVVLEQYF
DNA: TGTGCCAGCAGTTCCCGGACAGGGAGTGTAGTCCTGGAGCAGTACTTC
J: TRBJ2-7
size: once
D: TRBD1
V: TRBV27